One sample yielded the 26 T cell receptor beta chains listed below, sequenced in a study of Graves' ophthalmopathy and Graves' hyperthyroidism. RNA transcripts served as template for amplifying TCR beta CDR3 sequences. The library came from an HTBI-primed first-round RT-PCR and a second-round multiplex PCR. One entry per CDR3 protein results from TCRdb running MiXCR on the multiplex PCR reads. The data contain roughly 500,000 distinct CDR3 sequences, roughly an eighth of them singletons. What was sequenced was blood. The receptor set was obtained from a woman aged 25 to 45 with Graves' ophthalmopathy.

This clonotype was seen at least ten times. This sequence joins TRBV12-3 or TRBV12-4 and TRBJ1-1, with TRBD1 matching 7 bases. The junction had 5 bases not matched to a gene; V was cut back by 2 bases and J by 8 bases. This CDR3 has 13 amino acids. CDR3 in DNA: TGTGCCAGCAGTTTATTAACAGGGGTAGAAGCTTTCTTT. It is translated as CASSLLTGVEAFF.

Comment on this clonotype: A much larger clone differs by one base, so this may be a read error. The chain joins TRBV24-1 to TRBJ1-5; D is perhaps TRBD1 (5 bases). Germline V gives CDR1 KGHDR, CDR2 SFDVKD. The CDR3 extends over 16 amino acids. The chain's CDR3 is CATSDNRRTSNQHQHF. The CDR3 DNA is TGTGCCACCAGCGATAATCGGCGGACAAGCAATCAGCACCAGCATTTT.

This clonotype was seen many times. The chain has TRBV20-1 and TRBJ1-1; TRBD1 agrees at 10 bases. Germline assignment: CDR1 DFQATT and CDR2 SNEGSKA (reference sequence). J lost 5 bases, V lost 7 bases, and 4 bases had no gene match. The CDR3 runs to 12 residues. The CDR3 reads CSGGQGNTEAFF. CDR3 in DNA: TGCAGTGGGGGACAGGGGAATACTGAAGCTTTCTTT.

The rearrangement links TRBV28 to TRBJ2-2, with no clear D. Between the trimmed V and J ends, which lost 5 bases and 0 bases, there was a span of 10 bases. Germline CDR1 MDHEN, CDR2 SYDVKM. The CDR3 length is 15 residues. The CDR3 region has the DNA TGTGCCAGCAGTCGCAGGCTAGCGAACACCGGGGAGCTGTTTTTT. It is translated as CASSRRLANTGELFF.

This clonotype has only a few counts. CDR3 residues: CASSLGILAGLENIQYF. DNA for the CDR3: TGTGCCAGCAGTTTAGGTATCCTAGCGGGATTGGAAAACATTCAGTACTTC. The V gene is TRBV28, the J gene TRBJ2-4; 9 positions agree with TRBD2. Germline V gene sequence: CDR1 MDHEN, CDR2 SYDVKM. The CDR3 sequence is 17 residues long. Trimming at V came to 2 bases and at J to 5 bases, leaving 10 bases not matched to a gene. The variable domain in full, completed from reference TRBV28 and TRBJ2-4, reads DVKVTQSSRYLVKRTGEKVFLECVQDMDHENMFWYRQDPGLGLRLIYFSYDVKMKEKGDIPEGYSVSREKKERFSLILESASTNQTSMYLCASSLGILAGLENIQYFGAGTRLSVL.

This clonotype was seen at least ten times. This chain connects TRBV6-1 to TRBJ2-2; the D is unclear. CDR3 size: 13 residues. Trimming removed 9 bases from V and 6 bases from J, with 14 bases in between. CDR1 and CDR2 (germline): MNHNS, SASEGT. CDR3 in amino acids: CASGPSISGELFF. As DNA, the CDR3 is TGTGCCAGTGGGCCTTCAATCTCCGGGGAGCTGTTTTTT.

This clonotype was recorded at least ten times. The chain employs TRBV12-3 or TRBV12-4 and TRBJ2-7; no definite D call. CDR3 length: 13 residues. Deletions cut 3 bases from V and 3 bases from J, with 9 bases between. The CDR3 DNA follows: TGTGCCAGCAGTTTCGGTGAATACTACGAGCAGTACTTC. Its translation: CASSFGEYYEQYF.

This clonotype was counted at least ten times. The J gene is TRBJ2-7, the V gene TRBV4-2; D gene ambiguous. The germline V gene encodes CDR1 LGHNA and CDR2 YNFKEQ. V shed 0 bases and J shed 1 base, with 10 bases lying between them. The CDR3 runs to 15 residues. CDR3 DNA sequence: TGTGCCAGCAGCCAAGAGTTCGGCACTTCCTACGAGCAGTACTTC. Its protein product is CASSQEFGTSYEQYF.

The sample holds a few counts of this clonotype. This rearrangement joins TRBV3-1 to TRBJ2-7; no clear D gene. The CDR3 covers 12 residues. Germline CDR1 is LGHDT and CDR2 is YNNKEL (reference sequence). Deletions cut 0 bases from V and 6 bases from J, with 6 bases between. This chain's CDR3 is CASSQDFREQYF. CDR3 nucleotide sequence: TGTGCCAGCAGCCAAGATTTTCGCGAGCAGTACTTC.

The chain uses TRBV30 and TRBJ1-5; unclear D gene. Germline loops: CDR1 GTSNPN, CDR2 SVGIG (reference sequence). This CDR3 has 12 amino acids. Trimming took off 5 bases at V and 5 bases at J, with 10 bases between the two ends. CDR3 region: CAWAIDHQPQHF. The CDR3 DNA sequence: TGTGCCTGGGCGATCGATCATCAGCCCCAGCATTTT.

This clonotype was counted only a few times. The chain carries TRBV18 and TRBJ1-5, with TRBD1 matching 9 bases. V was pared by 5 bases and J by 3 bases, with 5 bases of the junction left unmatched. This CDR3 region has 15 residues. Germline lookup yields CDR1 KGHSH and CDR2 LQKENI. CDR3 amino acids: CASSSTGGFNQPQHF. As DNA, the CDR3 is TGTGCCAGCTCATCCACAGGGGGCTTCAATCAGCCCCAGCATTTT.

This clonotype was found many times. This sequence joins TRBV7-2 and TRBJ2-5, with D uncertain. Trimming pared 5 bases from V and 1 base from J, leaving 8 bases between. CDR1 is SGHTA and CDR2 is FQGNSA in the germline V gene. The CDR3 contains 13 residues. This chain's CDR3 is CASSKGPQETQYF. DNA for the CDR3: TGTGCCAGCAGCAAAGGGCCCCAAGAGACCCAGTACTTC.

CDR3 sequence (DNA): TGTGCCAGCAGGACCCGGGACAGGAGGAATCAGCCCCAGCATTTT. As protein: CASRTRDRRNQPQHF. V usage is TRBV28 and J usage is TRBJ1-5; the match to TRBD1 covers 8 bases. CDR1 is MDHEN, CDR2 SYDVKM, per germline. The CDR3 has 15 residues. V trimming: 6 bases; J trimming: 4 bases; junction bases outside the gene matches: 8.

CDR3 bases: TGCGTCTGCTTCCGGGCCCTTGTGCGATTAGGGCAGCCCCAGCATTTT. Translated: CVCFRALVRLGQPQHF. The chain recombines TRBV10-1 with TRBJ1-5; the D is unclear. Germline CDR1 and CDR2: WNHNN and SYGVQD (reference sequence). The CDR3 is 16 amino acids.

This clonotype has a handful of counts. The V call is TRBV12-3 or TRBV12-4, the J call TRBJ1-5; D gene unclear. This CDR3 contains 15 residues. V gave up 5 bases and J gave up 2 bases, with 13 bases separating them. The CDR3 protein is CASSEALGRNQPQHF. In DNA form, the CDR3 reads TGTGCCAGCAGTGAGGCTCTCGGGCGCAATCAGCCCCAGCATTTT.

There are many counts of this clonotype. This rearrangement joins TRBV9 to TRBJ2-7, with a weak D call TRBD1 (5 bases). Trimming stripped 0 bases from V and 4 bases from J, with 11 bases between. Germline CDR1 and CDR2: SGDLS and YYNGEE. This CDR3 region has 14 residues. The CDR3 DNA reads as TGTGCCAGCAGCGTAGATGACAGCTATTACGAGCAGTACTTC. It specifies CASSVDDSYYEQYF.

V and J are TRBV6-2 or TRBV6-3 and TRBJ1-1, with D unclear. Looked up from germline, CDR1 is MNHEY and CDR2 is SVGEGT. The V end was cut by 2 bases, the J end by 1 base, with 8 bases between. CDR3 size: 14 residues. This CDR3 is CASSYRPRNTEAFF. The CDR3 DNA reads as TGTGCCAGCAGTTACCGGCCCCGGAACACTGAAGCTTTCTTT.

This clonotype was detected many times. This rearrangement joins TRBV11-3 to TRBJ2-7; 15 positions match TRBD2. Looked up from germline, CDR1 is SGHNT and CDR2 is YENEEA. The CDR3 contains 18 residues. Trimming took 3 bases from V and 2 from J; bases not matched to a gene: 8. CDR3 in amino acids: CASSLGLAGGFPAYEQYF. The CDR3 bases are TGTGCCAGCAGCTTGGGACTAGCGGGGGGTTTTCCCGCCTACGAGCAGTACTTC.

This clonotype was found many times. The chain joins TRBV11-1 to TRBJ1-2, with D possibly matching TRBD1 (6 bases). Germline loops: CDR1 SGHAT, CDR2 FQDESV (reference sequence). V was pared by 4 bases and J by 4 bases, with 22 bases between. This CDR3 is 17 amino acids long. This chain's CDR3 is CASSCTGLECASYGYTF. The DNA of the CDR3 is TGTGCCAGCAGCTGCACAGGGTTGGAGTGCGCAAGCTATGGCTACACCTTC.

This rearrangement joins TRBV7-9 to TRBJ2-7; D is possibly TRBD2 (6 bases). The CDR3 covers 14 residues. V lost 1 base to trimming and J lost 3 bases, with 10 bases between them. The germline V gene encodes CDR1 SEHNR and CDR2 FQNEAQ (reference sequence). In nucleotides, the CDR3 is TGTGCCAGCAGCTTAGAGTGGGGGGTCTACGAGCAGTACTTC. Amino acid sequence: CASSLEWGVYEQYF.

This clonotype was observed many times. One base away lies a much larger clone, so this may be a sequencing read error. The rearrangement joins TRBV12-3 or TRBV12-4 to TRBJ1-2; no firm D call. Trimming left V 5 bases short and J 10 bases short, with 14 bases between. This CDR3 contains 12 residues. Here the CDR3 reads CASSRVKEDYTF. Here the CDR3 DNA reads TGTGCCAGCAGTCGGGTCAAAGAAGACTACACCTTC.

This clonotype was recorded many times. J is TRBJ1-2 and V is TRBV19; the match to TRBD1 covers 9 bases. With V trimmed by 3 bases and J by 5 bases, 10 bases remained unmatched. The CDR3 covers 16 residues. Per germline, CDR1 LNHDA and CDR2 SQIVND (reference sequence). The CDR3, as DNA: TGTGCCAGTAGTATCACCCCCCAGACAGGGGGATATGGCTACACCTTC. It codes for CASSITPQTGGYGYTF.

This clonotype was seen many times. The chain carries TRBV20-1 and TRBJ2-5; no firm D call. The germline V gene encodes CDR1 DFQATT and CDR2 SNEGSKA (reference sequence). Trimming took off 6 bases at V and 6 bases at J, with 8 bases between the two ends. The CDR3 has 10 amino acids. In DNA form, the CDR3 reads TGCAGTGCGACCCGTAAGACCCAGTACTTC. Its translation is CSATRKTQYF.

V is TRBV6-5 and J is TRBJ2-7; possible D gene TRBD2, 6 bases. The V end lost 5 bases, the J end lost 3 bases, and 11 bases lay between the germline ends. Germline-derived CDR1 and CDR2 are MNHEY and SVGAGI. CDR3 length: 13 residues. The CDR3 loop is CASSLRDCYEQYF. CDR3 nucleotide sequence: TGTGCCAGCAGTCTACGGGACTGCTACGAGCAGTACTTC.

The chain recombines TRBV12-3 or TRBV12-4 with TRBJ2-5, with no clear D. This CDR3 has 15 residues. Trimming took off 0 bases at V and 2 bases at J, with 10 bases between the two ends. The DNA for the CDR3 is TGTGCCAGCAGTTTAGCGCTACGGAGTCAAGAGACCCAGTACTTC. This translates into CASSLALRSQETQYF.

This clonotype was observed at least ten times. The chain employs TRBV4-1 and TRBJ1-2, with 9 bases identical to TRBD1. Trimming cost V 4 bases and J 14 bases; bases outside gene matches: 11. The CDR3 runs 13 residues. CDR1 is MGHRA, CDR2 YSYEKL, per germline. The CDR3 coding sequence is TGCGCCAGCAGCCTCTCCGGGACAGGGCGGTTAACCTTC. Protein product: CASSLSGTGRLTF.